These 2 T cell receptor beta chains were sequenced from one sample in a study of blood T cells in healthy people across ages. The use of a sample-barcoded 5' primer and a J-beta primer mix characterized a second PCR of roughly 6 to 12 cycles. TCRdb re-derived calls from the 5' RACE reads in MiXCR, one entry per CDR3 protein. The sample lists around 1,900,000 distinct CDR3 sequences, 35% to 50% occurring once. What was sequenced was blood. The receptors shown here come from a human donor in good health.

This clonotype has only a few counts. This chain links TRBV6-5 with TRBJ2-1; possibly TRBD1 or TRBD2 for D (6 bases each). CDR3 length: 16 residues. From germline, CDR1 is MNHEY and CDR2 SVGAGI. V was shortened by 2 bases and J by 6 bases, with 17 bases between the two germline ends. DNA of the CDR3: TGTGCCAGCAGTTACCCCCGGGGGCAGACCGGCAATGAGCAGTTCTTC. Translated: CASSYPRGQTGNEQFF.

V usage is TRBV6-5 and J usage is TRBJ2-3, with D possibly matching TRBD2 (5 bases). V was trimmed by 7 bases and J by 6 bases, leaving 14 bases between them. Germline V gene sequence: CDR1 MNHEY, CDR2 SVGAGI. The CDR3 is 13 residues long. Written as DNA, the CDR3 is TGTGCCAGCAAGTCTTCCGGGGTTGATACGCAGTATTTT. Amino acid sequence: CASKSSGVDTQYF.